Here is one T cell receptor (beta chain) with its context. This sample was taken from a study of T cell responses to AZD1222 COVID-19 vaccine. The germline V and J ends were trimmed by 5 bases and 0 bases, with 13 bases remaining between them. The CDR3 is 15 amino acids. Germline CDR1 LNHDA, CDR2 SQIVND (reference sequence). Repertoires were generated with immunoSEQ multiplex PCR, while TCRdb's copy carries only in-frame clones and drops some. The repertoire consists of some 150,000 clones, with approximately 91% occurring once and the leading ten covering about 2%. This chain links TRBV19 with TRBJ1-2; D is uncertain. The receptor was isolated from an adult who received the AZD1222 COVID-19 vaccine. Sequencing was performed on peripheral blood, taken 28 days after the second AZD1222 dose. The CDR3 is CASSPAGYPNYGYTF. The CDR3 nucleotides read TGTGCCAGTAGTCCCGCAGGATATCCTAACTATGGCTACACCTTC. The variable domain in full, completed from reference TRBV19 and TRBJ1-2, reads DGGITQSPKYLFRKEGQNVTLSCEQNLNHDAMYWYRQDPGQGLRLIYYSQIVNDFQKGDIAEGYSVSREKKESFPLTVTSAQKNPTAFYLCASSPAGYPNYGYTFGSGTRLTVV.